One and the same sample provided the 5 T cell receptor beta chains below, sequenced in a study of control samples from healthy donors and cancer patients. Data came from immunoSEQ multiplex PCR; TCRdb stores just in-frame clones and leaves some out. The sample comprises about 250,000 clones, over 75% of which are singletons, and about 14% rests with the top ten. The sample was PBMCs. These receptors originate from a woman aged 55 to 70 with lung cancer.

V gene TRBV24-1 combines with J gene TRBJ1-4, with 7 bases that match TRBD1. Germline V gene data show CDR1 as KGHDR and CDR2 as SFDVKD. With 3 bases clipped from V and 0 bases from J, the junction kept 12 bases outside the gene matches. The CDR3 is made up of 19 amino acids. CDR3 sequence (DNA): TGTGCCACCAGTGATACGCCCAGGGGGGTGTATCCAACTAATGAAAAACTGTTTTTT. Its translation is CATSDTPRGVYPTNEKLFF.

The chain carries TRBV2 and TRBJ2-7; the D call may be TRBD1 or TRBD2 (7 bases each). The CDR3 runs 12 residues. In germline, CDR1 is SNHLY, CDR2 FYNNEI. Trimming shortened V by 6 bases and J by 5 bases, and 11 bases separated the two germline ends. The CDR3 is CASRGGGNEQYF. In nucleotides, the CDR3 is TGTGCCAGCAGGGGAGGGGGCAACGAGCAGTACTTC.

V and J are TRBV3-1 (or the pseudogene TRBV3-2) and TRBJ1-1; no clear D gene. Germline V gene sequence: CDR1 LGHDT, CDR2 YNNKEL (reference sequence). V lost 6 bases, J lost 2 bases, and 10 bases lay in between. This CDR3 has 13 residues. This chain's CDR3 is CASSSQRNTEAFF. The CDR3 DNA follows: TGTGCCAGCAGTTCTCAGAGAAACACTGAAGCTTTCTTT.

The rearrangement joins TRBV2 to TRBJ1-5, with D possibly TRBD1 on 5 matching bases. V lost 3 bases and J lost 7, with 16 bases in between. The CDR3 runs to 15 residues. Germline V gene lookup returns CDR1 SNHLY and CDR2 FYNNEI. The CDR3 bases are TGTGCCAGCAGTGACAGCAGGGTAGGGTGGCAGCCCCAGCATTTT. It translates to CASSDSRVGWQPQHF.

This chain links TRBV2 with TRBJ1-2, with TRBD1 as a possible D gene (6 bases). Germline CDR1 and CDR2: SNHLY and FYNNEI. This CDR3 is 13 amino acids long. The V gene lost 3 bases and the J gene lost 11 bases, with 16 bases spanning the gap. The CDR3 DNA reads TGTGCCAGCAGTGACAGCCGAGGGGGTTGGTACACCTTC. Translation gives CASSDSRGGWYTF. Filled out from reference TRBV2 and TRBJ1-2, the complete variable domain reads EPEVTQTPSHQVTQMGQEVILRCVPISNHLYFYWYRQILGQKVEFLVSFYNNEISEKSEIFDDQFSVERPDGSNFTLKIRSTKLEDSAMYFCASSDSRGGWYTFGSGTRLTVV.